These 5 T cell receptor beta chains were all obtained from the same sample, sequenced in a study of beta chain features in type 1 diabetes. The study reverse transcribed the entire isolated RNA, so it sequenced expressed TCRB transcripts. Here immunoSEQ multiplex PCR was the method, and the copy in TCRdb shows in-frame clones only, minus some. This sample has approximately 330,000 clones, with more than 9.5% found just once. The sequenced material came from naive CD4+ T cells from blood. Receptors were obtained from a woman aged 25 to 39 in good health.

J is TRBJ1-1 and V is TRBV7-2; D not certain. Between the trimmed V and J ends, which lost 0 bases and 4 bases, there was a span of 9 bases. The CDR3 is 14 residues long. The germline V gene encodes CDR1 SGHTA and CDR2 FQGNSA. The CDR3 spells CASSLAVRSTEAFF. In nucleotides, the CDR3 is TGTGCCAGCAGCTTAGCGGTTCGCAGCACTGAAGCTTTCTTT.

The rearrangement joins TRBV5-1 to TRBJ2-5; 7 bases match TRBD2. In germline, CDR1 is SGHRS, CDR2 YFSETQ. The length of the CDR3 is 15 residues. V lost 5 bases and J lost 5; bases outside the gene matches: 12. CDR3 residues: CASRRDSGYPETQYF. The CDR3 nucleotides read TGCGCCAGCAGACGAGATAGCGGGTATCCGGAGACCCAGTACTTC.

This clone has just a few counts. The chain has TRBV2 and TRBJ2-6; 7 nucleotides line up with TRBD1. Looked up from germline, CDR1 is SNHLY and CDR2 is FYNNEI. Unmatched junction bases numbered 4, after V lost 7 bases and J lost 1 base. The CDR3 is 15 residues long. The CDR3, as DNA: TGTGCCAGCACCCCAGGGGGTTCTGGGGCCAACGTCCTGACTTTC. Translated: CASTPGGSGANVLTF.

The gene calls are TRBV5-6 and TRBJ2-5; D is possibly TRBD2 (6 bases). Per germline, CDR1 SGHDT and CDR2 YYEEEE. V dropped 5 bases and J dropped 5 bases, with 16 bases sitting between them. This CDR3 is 14 amino acids long. In DNA form, the CDR3 reads TGTGCCAGCAGTCAAACCGGGACTCCGGAGACCCAGTACTTC. This gives the protein CASSQTGTPETQYF. The whole variable domain, filled in from reference TRBV5-6 and TRBJ2-5, reads DAGVTQSPTHLIKTRGQQVTLRCSPKSGHDTVSWYQQALGQGPQFIFQYYEEEERQRGNFPDRFSGHQFPNYSSELNVNALLLGDSALYLCASSQTGTPETQYFGPGTRLLVL.

V usage is TRBV15 and J usage is TRBJ2-1; TRBD2 aligns across 8 bases. V shed 0 bases, J shed 5 bases, and the junction held 15 bases outside the gene matches. This CDR3 contains 19 residues. Germline V gives CDR1 LNHNV, CDR2 YYDKDF (reference sequence). The CDR3 sequence: CATSRDRGFALAGDNEQFF. CDR3 DNA sequence: TGTGCCACCAGCAGAGATAGAGGATTTGCCCTAGCGGGCGACAATGAGCAGTTCTTC.